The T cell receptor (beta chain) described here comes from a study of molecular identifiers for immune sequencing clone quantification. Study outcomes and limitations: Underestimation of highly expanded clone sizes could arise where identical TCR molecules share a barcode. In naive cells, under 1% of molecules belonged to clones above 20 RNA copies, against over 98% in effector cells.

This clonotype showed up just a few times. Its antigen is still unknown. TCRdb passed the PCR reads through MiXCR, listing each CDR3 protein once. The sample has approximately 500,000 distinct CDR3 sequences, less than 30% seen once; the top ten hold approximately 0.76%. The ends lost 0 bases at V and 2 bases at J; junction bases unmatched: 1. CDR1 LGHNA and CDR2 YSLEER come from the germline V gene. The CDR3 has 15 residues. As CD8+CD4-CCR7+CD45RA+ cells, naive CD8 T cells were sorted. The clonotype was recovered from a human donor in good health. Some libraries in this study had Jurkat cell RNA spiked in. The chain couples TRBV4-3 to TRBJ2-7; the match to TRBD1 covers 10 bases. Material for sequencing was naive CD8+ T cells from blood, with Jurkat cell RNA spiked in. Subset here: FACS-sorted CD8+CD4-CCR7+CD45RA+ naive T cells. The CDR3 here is CASSQEGQGTYEQYF. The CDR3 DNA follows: TGCGCCAGCAGCCAAGAGGGACAGGGGACCTACGAGCAGTACTTC.